Detailed here is one T cell receptor beta chain. The sample comes from a study of CD8 T cells in Susac syndrome. Per germline, CDR1 SGHDT and CDR2 YYEEEE. The CDR3 length is 13 residues. V shed 4 bases and J 6 bases; nucleotides not matched to a gene: 6. RNA was extracted with the RNeasy kit, and a quantity of roughly 0.45 to 1 ug was reverse transcribed using random hexamers. Amplification of TCR beta CDR3 spanned 54 Vbeta and 13 Jbeta via immunoSEQ multiplex PCR. TCRdb reprocessed the immunoSEQ multiplex PCR reads with MiXCR, giving one entry per CDR3 protein. The repertoire includes some 200,000 distinct CDR3 sequences, 85% to 95% of them detected once, and 0.15% to 0.2% sits in the top ten.

Sequencing was carried out using CD8+ T cells from PBMCs. The chain couples TRBV5-6 to TRBJ2-5; 7 nucleotides agree with TRBD1. The clonotype comes from a human donor with Susac syndrome. Here the CDR3 DNA reads TGTGCCAGCAGCCGACAGGGCGATCAGACCCAGTACTTC. Amino acids: CASSRQGDQTQYF.